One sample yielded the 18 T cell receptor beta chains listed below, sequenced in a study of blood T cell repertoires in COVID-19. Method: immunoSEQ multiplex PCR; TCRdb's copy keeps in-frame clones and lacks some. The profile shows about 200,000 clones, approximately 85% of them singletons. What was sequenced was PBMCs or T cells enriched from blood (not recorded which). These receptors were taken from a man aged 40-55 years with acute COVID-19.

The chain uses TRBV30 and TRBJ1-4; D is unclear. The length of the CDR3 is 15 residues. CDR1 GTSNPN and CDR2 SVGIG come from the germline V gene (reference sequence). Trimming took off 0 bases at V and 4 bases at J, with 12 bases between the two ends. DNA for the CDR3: TGTGCCTGGAGTGTAAGCCTCACGAGTAATGAAAAACTGTTTTTT. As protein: CAWSVSLTSNEKLFF.

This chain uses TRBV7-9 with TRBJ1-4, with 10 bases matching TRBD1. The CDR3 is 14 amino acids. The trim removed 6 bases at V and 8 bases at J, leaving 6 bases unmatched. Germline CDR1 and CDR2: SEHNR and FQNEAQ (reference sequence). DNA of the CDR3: TGTGCCAGCAGTCAGGGACAGGGGCGAGAAAAACTGTTTTTT. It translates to CASSQGQGREKLFF. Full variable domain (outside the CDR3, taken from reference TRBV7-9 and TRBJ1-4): DTGVSQNPRHKITKRGQNVTFRCDPISEHNRLYWYRQTLGQGPEFLTYFQNEAQLEKSRLLSDRFSAERPKGSFSTLEIQRTEQGDSAMYLCASSQGQGREKLFFGSGTQLSVL.

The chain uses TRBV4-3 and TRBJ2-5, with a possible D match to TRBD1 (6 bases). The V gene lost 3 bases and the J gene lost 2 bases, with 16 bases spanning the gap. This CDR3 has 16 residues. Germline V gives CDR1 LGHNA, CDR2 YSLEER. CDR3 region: CASSQQYRTAQETQYF. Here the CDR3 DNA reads TGCGCCAGCAGCCAGCAATATAGGACAGCTCAAGAGACCCAGTACTTC.

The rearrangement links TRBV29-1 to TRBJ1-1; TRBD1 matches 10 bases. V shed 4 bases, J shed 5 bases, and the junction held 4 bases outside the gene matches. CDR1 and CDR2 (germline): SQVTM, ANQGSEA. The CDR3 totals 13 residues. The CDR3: CSVGGQGETEAFF. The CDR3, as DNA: TGCAGCGTTGGCGGACAGGGGGAGACTGAAGCTTTCTTT.

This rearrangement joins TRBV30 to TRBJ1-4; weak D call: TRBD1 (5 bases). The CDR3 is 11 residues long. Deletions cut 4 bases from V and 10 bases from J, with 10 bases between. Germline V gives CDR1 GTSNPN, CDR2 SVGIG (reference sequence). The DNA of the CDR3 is TGTGCCTGGACCGGGGGACGAAAACTGTTTTTT. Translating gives CAWTGGRKLFF.

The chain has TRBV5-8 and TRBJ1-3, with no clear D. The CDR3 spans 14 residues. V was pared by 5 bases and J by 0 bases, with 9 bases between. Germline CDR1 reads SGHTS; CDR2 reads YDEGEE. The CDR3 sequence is CASSPGSSGNTIYF. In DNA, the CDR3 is TGTGCCAGCAGTCCCGGGAGCTCTGGAAACACCATATATTTT.

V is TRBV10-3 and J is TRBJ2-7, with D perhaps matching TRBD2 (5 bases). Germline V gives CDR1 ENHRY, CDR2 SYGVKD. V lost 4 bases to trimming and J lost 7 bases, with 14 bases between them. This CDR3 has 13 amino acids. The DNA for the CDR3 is TGTGCCATCAGTGTAAGCGGACCGAGGGAGCAGTACTTC. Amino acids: CAISVSGPREQYF.

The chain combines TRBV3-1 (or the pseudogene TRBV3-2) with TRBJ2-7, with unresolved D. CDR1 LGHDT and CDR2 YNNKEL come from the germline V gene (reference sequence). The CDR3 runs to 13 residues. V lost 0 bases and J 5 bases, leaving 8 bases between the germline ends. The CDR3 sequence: CASSQESVHEQYF. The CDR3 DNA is TGTGCCAGCAGCCAAGAATCAGTGCACGAGCAGTACTTC.

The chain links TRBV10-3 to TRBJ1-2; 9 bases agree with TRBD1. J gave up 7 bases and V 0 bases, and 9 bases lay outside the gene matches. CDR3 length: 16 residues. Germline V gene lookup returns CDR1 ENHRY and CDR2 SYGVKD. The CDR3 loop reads CAISESPGQGIAGYTF. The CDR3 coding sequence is TGTGCCATCAGTGAGTCCCCGGGACAGGGCATCGCTGGCTACACCTTC.

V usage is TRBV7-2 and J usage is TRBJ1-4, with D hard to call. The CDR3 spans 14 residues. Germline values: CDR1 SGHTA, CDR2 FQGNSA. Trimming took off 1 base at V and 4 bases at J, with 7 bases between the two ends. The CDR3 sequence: CASSLDSLNEKLFF. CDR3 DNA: TGTGCCAGCAGCTTAGACAGTCTTAATGAAAAACTGTTTTTT.

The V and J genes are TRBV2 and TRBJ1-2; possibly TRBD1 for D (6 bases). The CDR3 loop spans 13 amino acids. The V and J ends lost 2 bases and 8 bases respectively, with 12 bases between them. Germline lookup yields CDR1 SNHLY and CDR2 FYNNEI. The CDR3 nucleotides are TGTGCCAGCAGTGAATGGCAGGGGAACGGCTACACCTTC. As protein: CASSEWQGNGYTF.

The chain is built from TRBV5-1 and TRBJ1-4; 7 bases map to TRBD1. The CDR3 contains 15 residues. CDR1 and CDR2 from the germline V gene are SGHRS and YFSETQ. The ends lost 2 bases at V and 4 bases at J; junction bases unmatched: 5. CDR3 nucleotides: TGCGCCAGCAGCTTCGGGGGACAGCTTAATGAAAAACTGTTTTTT. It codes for CASSFGGQLNEKLFF.

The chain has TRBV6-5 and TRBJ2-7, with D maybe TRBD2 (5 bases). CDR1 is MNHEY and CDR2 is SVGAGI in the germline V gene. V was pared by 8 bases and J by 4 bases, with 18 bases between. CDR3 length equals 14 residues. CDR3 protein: CASSGPSSGYEQYF. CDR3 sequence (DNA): TGTGCCAGCTCGGGCCCCTCCAGCGGTTACGAGCAGTACTTC.

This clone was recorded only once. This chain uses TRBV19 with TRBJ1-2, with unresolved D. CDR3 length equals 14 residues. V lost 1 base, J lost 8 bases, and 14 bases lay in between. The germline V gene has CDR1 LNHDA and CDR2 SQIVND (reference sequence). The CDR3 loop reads CASSIVVGFRGYTF. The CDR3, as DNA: TGTGCCAGTAGTATAGTGGTGGGCTTTAGAGGCTACACCTTC.

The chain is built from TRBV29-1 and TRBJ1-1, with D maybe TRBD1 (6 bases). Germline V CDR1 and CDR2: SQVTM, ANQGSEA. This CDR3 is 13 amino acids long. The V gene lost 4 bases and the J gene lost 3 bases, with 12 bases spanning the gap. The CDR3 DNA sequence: TGCAGCGTTGCTAACAGGGCGGACACTGAAGCTTTCTTT. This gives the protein CSVANRADTEAFF.

The CDR3 nucleotides read TGTGCCAGCAGTAGGGGGCGCGGTCAGCCCCAGCATTTT. Protein: CASSRGRGQPQHF. The rearrangement joins TRBV27 to TRBJ1-5; 7 nucleotides match TRBD1. Germline CDR1 and CDR2: MNHEY and SMNVEV (reference sequence). CDR3 length: 13 residues. Trimming took 5 bases from V and 6 from J; bases not matched to a gene: 4.

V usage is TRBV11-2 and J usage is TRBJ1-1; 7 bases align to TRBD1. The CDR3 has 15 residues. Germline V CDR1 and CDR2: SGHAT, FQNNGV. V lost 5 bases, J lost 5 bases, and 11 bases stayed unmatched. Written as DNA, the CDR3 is TGTGCCAGCAGCCCCCAAAGAACGGGACAGACTGAAGCTTTCTTT. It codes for CASSPQRTGQTEAFF.

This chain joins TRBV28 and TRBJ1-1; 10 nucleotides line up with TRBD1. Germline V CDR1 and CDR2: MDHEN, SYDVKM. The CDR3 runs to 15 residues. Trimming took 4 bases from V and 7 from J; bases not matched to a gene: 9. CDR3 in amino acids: CASSSGQGGMGEAFF. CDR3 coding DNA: TGTGCCAGCAGTTCAGGACAGGGGGGTATGGGTGAAGCTTTCTTT.